Following are 12 T cell receptor beta chains from one sample sequenced in a study of T cells in Graves' hyperthyroidism and ophthalmopathy (dated by TCRdb to about 2019). Library preparation employed multiplex PCR. Sequenced using an Illumina HiSeq 2000. The TCR beta CDR3 regions were amplified from RNA transcripts. A first-round RT-PCR of the TCR CDR3 used the HTBI primer set with the Qiagen OneStep RT-PCR kit. TCRdb applied fastp at Q25 and MiXCR to the public reads, then kept only in-frame beta chains. A single entry per CDR3 protein holds the most common genes and DNA from its merged rows. A total of under 300,000 distinct CDR3 sequences appear in this sample, roughly an eighth of them only once. The ten largest clones add up to approximately 7.9% of the sample. The sample was blood. The receptors derive from a woman in her 40s with Graves' hyperthyroidism.

This clonotype was counted ten times or more. The chain joins TRBV11-2 to TRBJ2-1, with 9 nucleotides matching TRBD2. From germline, CDR1 is SGHAT and CDR2 FQNNGV. This CDR3 comprises 17 residues. J gave up 8 bases and V 7 bases, and 18 bases lay outside the gene matches. CDR3 amino acids: CASTLFDGGRAVDEQFF. The CDR3 coding sequence is TGTGCCAGCACCCTATTTGACGGCGGGAGGGCCGTCGATGAGCAGTTCTTC.

This clonotype was observed many times. V and J are TRBV6-1 and TRBJ1-1, with D possibly being TRBD1 (5 bases). There are 14 residues in the CDR3. Trimming removed 6 bases at V and 1 base at J, with 12 bases between. Germline lookup yields CDR1 MNHNS and CDR2 SASEGT. The DNA for the CDR3 is TGTGCCAGCAGACCGGGACGGAGGAACACTGAAGCTTTCTTT. Residues: CASRPGRRNTEAFF.

This clonotype was counted only a few times. The chain employs TRBV5-6 and TRBJ2-7; tentatively, D is TRBD1 (5 bases). The CDR3 contains 15 residues. Germline V lookup: CDR1 SGHDT, CDR2 YYEEEE. V shed 1 base and J shed 7 bases, with 18 bases lying between them. The CDR3 nucleotides read TGTGCCAGCAGCTTGACCAGGGCCCCCCTACAGGAGCAGTACTTC. It is translated as CASSLTRAPLQEQYF.

In the case of this clonotype: This may be a read error, as it is one base from a much larger clone. The gene calls are TRBV7-2 and TRBJ2-2; D remains ambiguous. Germline V gene lookup returns CDR1 SGHTA and CDR2 FQGNSA. This CDR3 has 15 residues. The DNA for the CDR3 is TGTGCCAGCAGATTAGTGTCCCAGAACACCGGGGAGCTGTTTTTT. Its protein is CASRLVSQNTGELFF.

There are many counts of this clonotype. The J gene is TRBJ2-5, the V gene TRBV6-1; either TRBD1 or TRBD2 may fit D (5 bases each). The CDR3 length is 15 residues. Trimming removed 5 bases from V and 2 bases from J, with 15 bases in between. Germline V gene lookup returns CDR1 MNHNS and CDR2 SASEGT. CDR3 coding DNA: TGTGCCAGCAGTCCTTCCGGGACGGCTCAAGAGACCCAGTACTTC. As protein: CASSPSGTAQETQYF.

This clonotype showed up many times. This chain links TRBV6-1 with TRBJ1-1; D call uncertain. V lost 2 bases, J lost 8 bases, and 15 bases lay in between. Germline assignment: CDR1 MNHNS and CDR2 SASEGT. The CDR3 is made up of 14 amino acids. The CDR3 here is CASSERVLRPEAFF. The CDR3, as DNA: TGTGCCAGCAGTGAAAGGGTACTCCGGCCCGAAGCTTTCTTT.

This clonotype was counted a single time. This may stem from a read error, because a much larger clone lies one nucleotide away. This chain connects TRBV9 to TRBJ2-3; D might be TRBD2 (7 bases). CDR3 size: 19 residues. Trimming removed 2 bases from V and 1 base from J, with 23 bases in between. Germline CDR1 SGDLS, CDR2 YYNGEE. The CDR3 DNA reads TGTGCCAGCAGCGTTGGATTAGGGGGGGTGATATTAGGCACAGATACGCAGTATTTT. Encoded protein: CASSVGLGGVILGTDTQYF.

This clonotype has a count of ten or more. The chain recombines TRBV28 with TRBJ2-5; 13 bases match TRBD2. The CDR3 length is 17 residues. V lost 5 bases, J lost 4 bases, and 10 bases stayed unmatched. Germline V gene data show CDR1 as MDHEN and CDR2 as SYDVKM. The CDR3 sequence: CASSPTSGRAEGETQYF. CDR3 DNA: TGTGCCAGCAGTCCTACTAGCGGGAGGGCCGAAGGAGAGACCCAGTACTTC.

This clonotype was observed many times. This chain connects TRBV2 to TRBJ1-5, with D possibly being TRBD1 (5 bases). The CDR3 is 14 amino acids. Trimming left V 7 bases short and J 1 base short, with 11 bases between. Looked up from germline, CDR1 is SNHLY and CDR2 is FYNNEI. CDR3 bases: TGTGCCAGCACCCAGAGACAGAGCAATCAGCCCCAGCATTTT. Amino acids: CASTQRQSNQPQHF.

Ten or more counts support this clonotype. CDR3 protein: CASLPNYGYTF. The CDR3 region has the DNA TGTGCCAGCTTGCCTAACTATGGCTACACCTTC. This chain connects TRBV2 to TRBJ1-2, with D unresolved. CDR3 length: 11 amino acids. V was shortened by 8 bases and J by 0 bases, with 4 bases between the two germline ends. In germline, CDR1 is SNHLY, CDR2 FYNNEI. The complete variable domain, with remaining parts taken from reference TRBV2 and TRBJ1-2, reads EPEVTQTPSHQVTQMGQEVILRCVPISNHLYFYWYRQILGQKVEFLVSFYNNEISEKSEIFDDQFSVERPDGSNFTLKIRSTKLEDSAMYFCASLPNYGYTFGSGTRLTVV.

This clonotype was seen many times. The chain links TRBV2 to TRBJ2-5; weak D call: TRBD1 (5 bases). The germline gives CDR1 SNHLY, CDR2 FYNNEI. The CDR3 has 13 residues. V was pared by 3 bases and J by 1 base, with 6 bases between. In DNA form, the CDR3 reads TGTGCCAGCAGTGAGACAGCCCAAGAGACCCAGTACTTC. Translated: CASSETAQETQYF.

This clonotype was observed many times. The chain has TRBV12-3 or TRBV12-4 and TRBJ2-7; the match to TRBD1 covers 11 bases. Unmatched junction bases numbered 13, after V lost 5 bases and J lost 7 bases. This CDR3 contains 16 residues. The CDR3: CASSPQDRGPTWEQYF. CDR3 sequence (DNA): TGTGCCAGCAGTCCCCAGGACAGGGGGCCCACATGGGAGCAGTACTTC.